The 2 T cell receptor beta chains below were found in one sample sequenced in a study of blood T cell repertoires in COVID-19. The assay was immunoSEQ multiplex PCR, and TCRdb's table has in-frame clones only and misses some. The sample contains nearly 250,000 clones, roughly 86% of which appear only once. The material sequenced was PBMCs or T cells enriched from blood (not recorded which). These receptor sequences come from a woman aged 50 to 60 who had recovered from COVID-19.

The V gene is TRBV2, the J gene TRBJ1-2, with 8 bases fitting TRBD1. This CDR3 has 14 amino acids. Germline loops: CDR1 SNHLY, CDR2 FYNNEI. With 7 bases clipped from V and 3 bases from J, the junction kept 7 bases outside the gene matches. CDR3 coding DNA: TGTGCCAGCAAGGACGACAGGGGCGACTATGGCTACACCTTC. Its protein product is CASKDDRGDYGYTF.

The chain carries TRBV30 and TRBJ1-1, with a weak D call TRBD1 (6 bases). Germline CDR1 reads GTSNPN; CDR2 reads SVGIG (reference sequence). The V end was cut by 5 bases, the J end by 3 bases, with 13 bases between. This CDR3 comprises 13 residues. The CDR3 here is CAWGQLSYTEAFF. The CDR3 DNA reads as TGTGCCTGGGGACAGCTTTCGTACACTGAAGCTTTCTTT.